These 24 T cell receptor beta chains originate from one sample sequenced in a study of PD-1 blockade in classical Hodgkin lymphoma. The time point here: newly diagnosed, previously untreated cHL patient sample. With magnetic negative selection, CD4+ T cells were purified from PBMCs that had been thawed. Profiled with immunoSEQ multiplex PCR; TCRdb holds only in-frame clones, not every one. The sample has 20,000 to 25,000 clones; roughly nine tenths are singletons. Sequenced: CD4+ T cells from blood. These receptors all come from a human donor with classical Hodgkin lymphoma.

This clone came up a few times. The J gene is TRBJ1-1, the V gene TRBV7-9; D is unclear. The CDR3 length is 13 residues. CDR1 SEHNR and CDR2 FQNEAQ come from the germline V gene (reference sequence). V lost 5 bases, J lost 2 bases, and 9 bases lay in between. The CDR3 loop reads CASSPRDNTEAFF. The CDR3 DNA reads TGTGCCAGCAGCCCCCGAGACAACACTGAAGCTTTCTTT.

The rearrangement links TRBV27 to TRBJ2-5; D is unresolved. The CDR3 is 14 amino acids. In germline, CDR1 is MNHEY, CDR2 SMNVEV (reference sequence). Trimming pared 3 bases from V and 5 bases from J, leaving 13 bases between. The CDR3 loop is CASSLAREGETQYF. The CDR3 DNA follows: TGTGCCAGCAGTTTGGCCCGTGAAGGGGAGACCCAGTACTTC.

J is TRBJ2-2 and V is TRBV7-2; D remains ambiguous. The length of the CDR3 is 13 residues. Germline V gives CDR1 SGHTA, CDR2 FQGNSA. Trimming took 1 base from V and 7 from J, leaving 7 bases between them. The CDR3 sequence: CASSLDQIGELFF. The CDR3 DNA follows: TGTGCCAGCAGCTTAGATCAAATCGGGGAGCTGTTTTTT. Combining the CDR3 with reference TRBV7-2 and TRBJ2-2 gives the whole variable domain GAGVSQSPSNKVTEKGKDVELRCDPISGHTALYWYRQSLGQGLEFLIYFQGNSAPDKSGLPSDRFSAERTGGSVSTLTIQRTQQEDSAVYLCASSLDQIGELFFGEGSRLTVL.

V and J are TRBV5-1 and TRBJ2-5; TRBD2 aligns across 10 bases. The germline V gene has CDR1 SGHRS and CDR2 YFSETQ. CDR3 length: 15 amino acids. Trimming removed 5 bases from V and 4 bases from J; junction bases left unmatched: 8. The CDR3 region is CASRFRIAGGETQYF. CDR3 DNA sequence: TGCGCCAGCAGGTTCCGAATAGCGGGAGGAGAGACCCAGTACTTC.

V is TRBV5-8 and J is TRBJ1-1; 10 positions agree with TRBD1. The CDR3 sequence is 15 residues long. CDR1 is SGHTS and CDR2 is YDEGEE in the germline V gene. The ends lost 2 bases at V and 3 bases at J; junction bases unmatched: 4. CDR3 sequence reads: CASSLDRGRYTEAFF. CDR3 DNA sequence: TGTGCCAGCAGCTTAGACAGGGGGCGGTACACTGAAGCTTTCTTT.

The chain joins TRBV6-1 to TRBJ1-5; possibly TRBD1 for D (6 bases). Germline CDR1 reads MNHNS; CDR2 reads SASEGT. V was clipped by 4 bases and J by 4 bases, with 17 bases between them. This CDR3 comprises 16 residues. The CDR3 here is CASSVVPRQVNQPQHF. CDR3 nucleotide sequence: TGTGCCAGCAGTGTAGTCCCGCGACAGGTTAATCAGCCCCAGCATTTT.

This CDR3 reads CAISERRGSSYNEQFF. DNA for the CDR3: TGTGCCATCAGTGAGAGGCGGGGAAGCTCCTACAATGAGCAGTTCTTC. The chain carries TRBV10-3 and TRBJ2-1, with a tentative D call TRBD2 (6 bases). The V end was cut by 2 bases, the J end by 0 bases, with 11 bases between. The CDR3 covers 16 residues. Per the germline V gene, CDR1 is ENHRY and CDR2 is SYGVKD.

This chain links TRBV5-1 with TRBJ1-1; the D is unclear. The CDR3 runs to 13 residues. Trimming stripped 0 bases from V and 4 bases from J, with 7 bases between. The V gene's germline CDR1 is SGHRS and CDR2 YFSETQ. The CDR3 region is CASSLGVSTEAFF. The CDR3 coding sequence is TGCGCCAGCAGCTTGGGGGTGAGCACTGAAGCTTTCTTT. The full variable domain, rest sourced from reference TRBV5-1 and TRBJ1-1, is KAGVTQTPRYLIKTRGQQVTLSCSPISGHRSVSWYQQTPGQGLQFLFEYFSETQRNKGNFPGRFSGRQFSNSRSEMNVSTLELGDSALYLCASSLGVSTEAFFGQGTRLTVV.

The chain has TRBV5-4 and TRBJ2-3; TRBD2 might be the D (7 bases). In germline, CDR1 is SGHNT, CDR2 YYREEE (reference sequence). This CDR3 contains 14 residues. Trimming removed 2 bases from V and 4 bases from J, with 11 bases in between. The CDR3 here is CASSLGGGSDTQYF. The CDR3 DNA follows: TGTGCCAGCAGCTTAGGGGGGGGATCAGATACGCAGTATTTT.

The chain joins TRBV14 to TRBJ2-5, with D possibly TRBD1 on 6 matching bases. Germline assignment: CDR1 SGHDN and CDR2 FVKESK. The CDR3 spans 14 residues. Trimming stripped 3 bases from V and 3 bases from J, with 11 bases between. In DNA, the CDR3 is TGTGCCAGCAGCCAGTGGACAGAAGAAGAGACCCAGTACTTC. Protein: CASSQWTEEETQYF.

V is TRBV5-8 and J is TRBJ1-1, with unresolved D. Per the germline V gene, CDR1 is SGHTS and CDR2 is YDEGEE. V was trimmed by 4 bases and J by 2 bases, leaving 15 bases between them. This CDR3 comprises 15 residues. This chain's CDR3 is CASSHNLGVNTEAFF. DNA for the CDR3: TGTGCCAGCAGCCATAACCTAGGCGTAAACACTGAAGCTTTCTTT.

In DNA form, the CDR3 reads TGTGCCAGCAGCTGGGAGGGAGGGGATACGCAGTATTTT. Protein: CASSWEGGDTQYF. The chain employs TRBV5-4 and TRBJ2-3; 7 positions agree with TRBD2. CDR3 length: 13 amino acids. V gave up 3 bases and J gave up 6 bases; unmatched junction bases: 4. The V gene's germline CDR1 is SGHNT and CDR2 YYREEE (reference sequence). The complete variable domain, with remaining parts taken from reference TRBV5-4 and TRBJ2-3, reads ETGVTQSPTHLIKTRGQQVTLRCSSQSGHNTVSWYQQALGQGPQFIFQYYREEENGRGNFPPRFSGLQFPNYSSELNVNALELDDSALYLCASSWEGGDTQYFGPGTRLTVL.

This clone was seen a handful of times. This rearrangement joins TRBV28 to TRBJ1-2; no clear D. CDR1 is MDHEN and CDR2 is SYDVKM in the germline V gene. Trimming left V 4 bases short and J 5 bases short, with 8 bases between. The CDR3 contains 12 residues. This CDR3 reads CASSSDPYGYTF. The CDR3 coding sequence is TGTGCCAGCAGTTCCGACCCTTATGGCTACACCTTC.

In DNA, the CDR3 is TGTGCCAGCTCACCACCTGGGAAGGGTGAAAAACTGTTTTTT. The encoded protein is CASSPPGKGEKLFF. This chain uses TRBV18 with TRBJ1-4; no reliable D call. The ends were cut back, 0 bases at V and 7 bases at J, with 9 bases in the middle. The CDR3 runs to 14 residues. The germline V gene encodes CDR1 KGHSH and CDR2 LQKENI.

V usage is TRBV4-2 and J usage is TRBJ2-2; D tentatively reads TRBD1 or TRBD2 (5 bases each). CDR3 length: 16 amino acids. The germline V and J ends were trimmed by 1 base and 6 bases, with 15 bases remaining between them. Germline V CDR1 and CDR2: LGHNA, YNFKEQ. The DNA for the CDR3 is TGTGCCAGCAGCCAAGGGGACCTGGATTCATCCGGGGAGCTGTTTTTT. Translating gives CASSQGDLDSSGELFF.

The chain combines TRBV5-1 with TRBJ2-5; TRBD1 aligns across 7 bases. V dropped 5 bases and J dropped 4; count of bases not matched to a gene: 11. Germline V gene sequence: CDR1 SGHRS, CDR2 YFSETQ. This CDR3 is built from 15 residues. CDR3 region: CASSTGDVRGETQYF. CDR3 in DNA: TGCGCCAGCAGTACAGGGGATGTAAGGGGAGAGACCCAGTACTTC.

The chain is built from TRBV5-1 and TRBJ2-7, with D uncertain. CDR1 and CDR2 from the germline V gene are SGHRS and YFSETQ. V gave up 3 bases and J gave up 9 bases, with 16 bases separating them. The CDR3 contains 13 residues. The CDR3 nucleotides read TGCGCCAGCAGCTCCCGCCTTTCCTCGCCGCAGTACTTC. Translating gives CASSSRLSSPQYF.

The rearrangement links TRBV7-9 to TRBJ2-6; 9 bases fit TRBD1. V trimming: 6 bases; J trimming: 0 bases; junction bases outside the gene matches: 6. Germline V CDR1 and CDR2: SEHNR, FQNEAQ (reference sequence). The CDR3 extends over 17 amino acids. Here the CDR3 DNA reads TGTGCCAGCAGGGGACAGGGAAGACTCTCTGGGGCCAACGTCCTGACTTTC. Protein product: CASRGQGRLSGANVLTF.

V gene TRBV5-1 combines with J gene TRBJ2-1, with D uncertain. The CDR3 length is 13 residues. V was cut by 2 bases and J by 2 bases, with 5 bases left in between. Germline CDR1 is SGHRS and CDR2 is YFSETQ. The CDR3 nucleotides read TGCGCCAGCAGCTTAGACACCTACAATGAGCAGTTCTTC. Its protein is CASSLDTYNEQFF. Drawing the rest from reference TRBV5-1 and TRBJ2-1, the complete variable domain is KAGVTQTPRYLIKTRGQQVTLSCSPISGHRSVSWYQQTPGQGLQFLFEYFSETQRNKGNFPGRFSGRQFSNSRSEMNVSTLELGDSALYLCASSLDTYNEQFFGPGTRLTVL.

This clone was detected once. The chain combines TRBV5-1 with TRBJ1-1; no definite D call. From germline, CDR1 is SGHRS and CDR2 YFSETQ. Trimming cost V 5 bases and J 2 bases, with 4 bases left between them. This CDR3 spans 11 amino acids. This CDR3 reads CASSLNTEAFF. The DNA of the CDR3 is TGCGCCAGCAGTCTTAACACTGAAGCTTTCTTT.

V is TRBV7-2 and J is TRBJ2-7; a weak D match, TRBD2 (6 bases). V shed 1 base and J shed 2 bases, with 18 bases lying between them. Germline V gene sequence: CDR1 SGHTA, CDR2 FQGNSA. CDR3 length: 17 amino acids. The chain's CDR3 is CASSLEGRRTWTYEQYF. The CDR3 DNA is TGTGCCAGCAGCTTAGAGGGGAGGCGAACCTGGACCTACGAGCAGTACTTC.

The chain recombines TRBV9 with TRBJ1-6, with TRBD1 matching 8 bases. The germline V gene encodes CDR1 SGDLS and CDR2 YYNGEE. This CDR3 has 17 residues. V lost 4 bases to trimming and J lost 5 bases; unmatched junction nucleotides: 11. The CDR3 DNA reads TGTGCCAGCAGCCCTCACCTAGACAGGGGAGATAATTCACCCCTCCACTTT. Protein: CASSPHLDRGDNSPLHF. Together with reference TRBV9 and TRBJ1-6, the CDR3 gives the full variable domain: DSGVTQTPKHLITATGQRVTLRCSPRSGDLSVYWYQQSLDQGLQFLIQYYNGEERAKGNILERFSAQQFPDLHSELNLSSLELGDSALYFCASSPHLDRGDNSPLHFGNGTRLTVT.

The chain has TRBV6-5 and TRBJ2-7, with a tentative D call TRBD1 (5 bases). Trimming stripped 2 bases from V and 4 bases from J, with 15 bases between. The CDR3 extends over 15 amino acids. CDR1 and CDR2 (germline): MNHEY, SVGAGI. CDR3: CASSYRAGLSYEQYF. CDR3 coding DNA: TGTGCCAGCAGTTACCGCGCAGGGTTATCATACGAGCAGTACTTC.

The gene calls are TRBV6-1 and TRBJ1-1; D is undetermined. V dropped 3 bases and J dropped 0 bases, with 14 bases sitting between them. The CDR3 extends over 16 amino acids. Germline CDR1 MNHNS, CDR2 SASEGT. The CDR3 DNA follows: TGTGCCAGCAGTGATACGGGGTCCCGGATGAACACTGAAGCTTTCTTT. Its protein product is CASSDTGSRMNTEAFF.